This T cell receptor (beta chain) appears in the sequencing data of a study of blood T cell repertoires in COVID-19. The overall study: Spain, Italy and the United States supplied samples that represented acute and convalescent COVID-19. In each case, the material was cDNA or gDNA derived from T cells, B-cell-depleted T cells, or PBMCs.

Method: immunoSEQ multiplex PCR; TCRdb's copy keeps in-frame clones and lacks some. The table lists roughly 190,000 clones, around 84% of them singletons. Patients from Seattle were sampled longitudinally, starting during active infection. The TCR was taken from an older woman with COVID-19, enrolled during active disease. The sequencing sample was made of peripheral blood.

The CDR3 DNA is TGTGCCAGCATTCGACTAGCCCCCTACGAGCAGTACTTC. This sequence encodes CASIRLAPYEQYF. V and J are TRBV27 and TRBJ2-7; 7 bases line up with TRBD2. The junction had 5 bases not matched to a gene; V was cut back by 7 bases and J by 2 bases. The CDR3 runs to 13 residues. CDR1 is MNHEY and CDR2 is SMNVEV in the germline V gene (reference sequence).